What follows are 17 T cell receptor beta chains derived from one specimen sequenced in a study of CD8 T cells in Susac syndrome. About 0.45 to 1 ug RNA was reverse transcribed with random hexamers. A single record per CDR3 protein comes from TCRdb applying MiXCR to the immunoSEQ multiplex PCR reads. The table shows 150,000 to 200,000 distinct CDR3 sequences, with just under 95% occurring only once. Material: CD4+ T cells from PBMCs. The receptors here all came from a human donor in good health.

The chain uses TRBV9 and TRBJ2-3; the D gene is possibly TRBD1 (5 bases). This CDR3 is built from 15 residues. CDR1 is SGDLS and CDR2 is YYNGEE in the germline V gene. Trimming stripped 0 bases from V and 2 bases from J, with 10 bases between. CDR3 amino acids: CASSVGGLTTDTQYF. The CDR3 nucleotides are TGTGCCAGCAGCGTAGGGGGCCTAACCACAGATACGCAGTATTTT. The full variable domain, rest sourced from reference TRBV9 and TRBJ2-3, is DSGVTQTPKHLITATGQRVTLRCSPRSGDLSVYWYQQSLDQGLQFLIQYYNGEERAKGNILERFSAQQFPDLHSELNLSSLELGDSALYFCASSVGGLTTDTQYFGPGTRLTVL.

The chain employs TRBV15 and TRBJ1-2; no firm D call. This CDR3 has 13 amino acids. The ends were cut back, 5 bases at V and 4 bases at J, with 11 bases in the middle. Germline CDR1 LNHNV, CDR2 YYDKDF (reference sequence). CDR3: CATSQLRSYGYTF. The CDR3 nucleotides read TGTGCCACCAGCCAACTTCGCAGCTATGGCTACACCTTC. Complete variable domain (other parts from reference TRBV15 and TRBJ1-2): DAMVIQNPRYQVTQFGKPVTLSCSQTLNHNVMYWYQQKSSQAPKLLFHYYDKDFNNEADTPDNFQSRRPNTSFCFLDIRSPGLGDTAMYLCATSQLRSYGYTFGSGTRLTVV.

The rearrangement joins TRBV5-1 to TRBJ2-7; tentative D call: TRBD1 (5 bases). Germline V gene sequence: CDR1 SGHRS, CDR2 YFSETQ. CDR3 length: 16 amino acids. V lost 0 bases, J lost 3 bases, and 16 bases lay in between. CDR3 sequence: CASSLGVGRANYEQYF. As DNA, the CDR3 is TGCGCCAGCAGCTTGGGAGTGGGCAGGGCCAACTACGAGCAGTACTTC.

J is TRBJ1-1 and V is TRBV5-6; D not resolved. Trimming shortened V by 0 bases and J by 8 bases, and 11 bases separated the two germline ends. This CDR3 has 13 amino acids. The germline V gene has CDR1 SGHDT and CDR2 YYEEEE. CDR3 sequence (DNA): TGTGCCAGCAGCTTGGCCGGCAGGCCCGAAGCTTTCTTT. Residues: CASSLAGRPEAFF. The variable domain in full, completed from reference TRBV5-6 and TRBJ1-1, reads DAGVTQSPTHLIKTRGQQVTLRCSPKSGHDTVSWYQQALGQGPQFIFQYYEEEERQRGNFPDRFSGHQFPNYSSELNVNALLLGDSALYLCASSLAGRPEAFFGQGTRLTVV.

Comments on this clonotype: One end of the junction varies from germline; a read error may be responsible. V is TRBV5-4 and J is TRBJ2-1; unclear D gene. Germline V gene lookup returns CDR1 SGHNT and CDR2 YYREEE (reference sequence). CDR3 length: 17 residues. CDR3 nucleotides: TGTGCCAGCAGTTTGGGCCCTCCCGTAAGCTCCTACAATGAGCAGTTCTTC. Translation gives CASSLGPPVSSYNEQFF.

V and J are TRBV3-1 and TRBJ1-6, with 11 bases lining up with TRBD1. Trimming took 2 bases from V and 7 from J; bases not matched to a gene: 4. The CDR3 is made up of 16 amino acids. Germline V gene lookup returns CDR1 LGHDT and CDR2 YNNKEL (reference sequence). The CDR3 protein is CASSQRTGGLNSPLHF. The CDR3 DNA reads TGTGCCAGCAGCCAAAGGACAGGGGGCTTGAATTCACCCCTCCACTTT.

The CDR3 DNA follows: TGCAGTGCTAGAGGTCCAGCGGGGGTAGATACGCAGTATTTT. This sequence encodes CSARGPAGVDTQYF. V and J are TRBV20-1 and TRBJ2-3; 8 positions agree with TRBD2. CDR1 DFQATT and CDR2 SNEGSKA come from the germline V gene (reference sequence). J lost 5 bases, V lost 1 base, and 5 bases had no gene match. CDR3 size: 14 residues.

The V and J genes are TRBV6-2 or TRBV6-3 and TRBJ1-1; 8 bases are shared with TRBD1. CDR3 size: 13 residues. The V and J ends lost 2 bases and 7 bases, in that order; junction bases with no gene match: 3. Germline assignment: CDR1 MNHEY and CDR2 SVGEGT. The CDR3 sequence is CASSYQGQGEAFF. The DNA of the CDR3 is TGTGCCAGCAGTTACCAAGGACAGGGTGAAGCTTTCTTT.

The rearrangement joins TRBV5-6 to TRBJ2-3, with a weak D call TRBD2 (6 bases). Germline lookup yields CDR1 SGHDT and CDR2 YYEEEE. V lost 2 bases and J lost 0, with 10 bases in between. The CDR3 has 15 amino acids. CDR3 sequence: CASSLPGTSTDTQYF. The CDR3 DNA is TGTGCCAGCAGCTTACCGGGGACTAGCACAGATACGCAGTATTTT.

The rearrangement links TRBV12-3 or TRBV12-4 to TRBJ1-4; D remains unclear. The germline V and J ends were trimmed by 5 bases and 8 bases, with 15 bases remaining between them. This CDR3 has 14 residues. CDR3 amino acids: CASSPGWSEEKLFF. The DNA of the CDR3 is TGTGCCAGCAGTCCCGGTTGGTCGGAGGAAAAACTGTTTTTT.

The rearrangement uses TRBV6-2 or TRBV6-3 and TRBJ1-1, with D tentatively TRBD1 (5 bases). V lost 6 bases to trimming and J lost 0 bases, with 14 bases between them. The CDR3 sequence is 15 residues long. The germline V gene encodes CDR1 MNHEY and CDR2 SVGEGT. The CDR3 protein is CASRTGGKLNTEAFF. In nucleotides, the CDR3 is TGTGCCAGCAGAACTGGGGGGAAACTGAACACTGAAGCTTTCTTT.

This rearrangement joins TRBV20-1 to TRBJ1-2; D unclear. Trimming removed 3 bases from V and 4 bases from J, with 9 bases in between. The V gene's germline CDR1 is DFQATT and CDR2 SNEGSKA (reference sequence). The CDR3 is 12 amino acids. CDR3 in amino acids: CSARALRYGYTF. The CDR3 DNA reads TGCAGTGCTAGGGCTCTCCGCTATGGCTACACCTTC.

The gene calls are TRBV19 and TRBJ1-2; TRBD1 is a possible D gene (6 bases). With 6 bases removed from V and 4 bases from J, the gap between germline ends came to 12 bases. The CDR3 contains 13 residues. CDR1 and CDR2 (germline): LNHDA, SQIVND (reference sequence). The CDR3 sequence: CASRNRDVYGYTF. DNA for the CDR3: TGTGCCAGTAGGAACAGGGATGTCTATGGCTACACCTTC.

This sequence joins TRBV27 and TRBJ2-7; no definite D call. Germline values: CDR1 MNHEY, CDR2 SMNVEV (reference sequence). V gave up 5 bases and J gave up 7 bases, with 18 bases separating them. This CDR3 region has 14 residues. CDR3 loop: CASSGRLGSGEQYF. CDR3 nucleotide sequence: TGTGCCAGCAGTGGAAGACTCGGCTCTGGGGAGCAGTACTTC.

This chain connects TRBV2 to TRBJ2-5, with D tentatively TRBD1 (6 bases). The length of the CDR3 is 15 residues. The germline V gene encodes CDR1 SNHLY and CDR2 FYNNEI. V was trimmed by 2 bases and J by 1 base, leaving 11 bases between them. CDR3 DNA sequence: TGTGCCAGCAGTGAACAGGGGATCGGCCAAGAGACCCAGTACTTC. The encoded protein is CASSEQGIGQETQYF.

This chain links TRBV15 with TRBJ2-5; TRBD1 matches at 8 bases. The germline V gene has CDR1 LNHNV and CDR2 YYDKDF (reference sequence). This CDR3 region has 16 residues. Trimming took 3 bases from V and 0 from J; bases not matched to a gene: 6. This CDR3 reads CATSSRTGTNQETQYF. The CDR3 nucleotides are TGTGCCACCAGCAGCCGGACAGGGACAAACCAAGAGACCCAGTACTTC.

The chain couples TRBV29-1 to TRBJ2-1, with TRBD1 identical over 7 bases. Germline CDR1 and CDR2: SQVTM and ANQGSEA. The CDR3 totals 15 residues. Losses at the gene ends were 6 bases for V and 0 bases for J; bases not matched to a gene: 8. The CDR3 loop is CSVHGTEASYNEQFF. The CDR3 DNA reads TGCAGCGTACATGGGACAGAGGCCTCCTACAATGAGCAGTTCTTC.